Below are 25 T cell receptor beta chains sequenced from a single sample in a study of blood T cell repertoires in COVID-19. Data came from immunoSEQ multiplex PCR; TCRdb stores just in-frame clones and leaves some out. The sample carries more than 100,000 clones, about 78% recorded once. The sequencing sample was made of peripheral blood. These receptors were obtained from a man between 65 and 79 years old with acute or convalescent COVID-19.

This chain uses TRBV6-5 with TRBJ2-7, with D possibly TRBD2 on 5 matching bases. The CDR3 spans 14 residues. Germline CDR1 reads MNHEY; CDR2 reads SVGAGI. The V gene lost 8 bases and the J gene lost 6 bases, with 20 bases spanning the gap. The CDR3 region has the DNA TGTGCCAGCGGCCTAGGACTTCACGCGGGCGAGCAGTACTTC. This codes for CASGLGLHAGEQYF.

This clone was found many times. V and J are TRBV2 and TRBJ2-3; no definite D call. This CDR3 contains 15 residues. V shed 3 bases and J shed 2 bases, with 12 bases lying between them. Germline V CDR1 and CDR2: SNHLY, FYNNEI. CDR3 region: CASSDAANPTDTQYF. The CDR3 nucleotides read TGTGCCAGCAGTGATGCGGCTAACCCCACAGATACGCAGTATTTT. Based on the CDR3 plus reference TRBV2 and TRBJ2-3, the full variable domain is EPEVTQTPSHQVTQMGQEVILRCVPISNHLYFYWYRQILGQKVEFLVSFYNNEISEKSEIFDDQFSVERPDGSNFTLKIRSTKLEDSAMYFCASSDAANPTDTQYFGPGTRLTVL.

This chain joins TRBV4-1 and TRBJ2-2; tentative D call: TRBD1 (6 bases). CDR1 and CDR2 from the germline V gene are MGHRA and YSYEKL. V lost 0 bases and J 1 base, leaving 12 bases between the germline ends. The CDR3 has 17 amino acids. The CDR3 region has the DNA TGCGCCAGCAGCCAAGAGGCGTTACAGGGGAACACCGGGGAGCTGTTTTTT. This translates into CASSQEALQGNTGELFF.

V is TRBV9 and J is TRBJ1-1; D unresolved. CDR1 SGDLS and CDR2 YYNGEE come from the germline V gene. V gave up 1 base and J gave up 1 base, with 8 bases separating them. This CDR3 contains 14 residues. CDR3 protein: CASSVLGGNTEAFF. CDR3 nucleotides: TGTGCCAGCAGCGTATTAGGAGGGAACACTGAAGCTTTCTTT. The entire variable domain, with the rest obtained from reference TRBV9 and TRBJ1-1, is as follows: DSGVTQTPKHLITATGQRVTLRCSPRSGDLSVYWYQQSLDQGLQFLIQYYNGEERAKGNILERFSAQQFPDLHSELNLSSLELGDSALYFCASSVLGGNTEAFFGQGTRLTVV.

CDR3 protein: CASIQTEFNEKLFF. CDR3 bases: TGTGCCAGCATCCAGACAGAGTTCAATGAAAAACTGTTTTTT. The chain employs TRBV2 and TRBJ1-4, with D perhaps TRBD1 (5 bases). V was shortened by 7 bases and J by 5 bases, with 14 bases between the two germline ends. The CDR3 consists of 14 residues. Looked up from germline, CDR1 is SNHLY and CDR2 is FYNNEI. The full variable domain, rest sourced from reference TRBV2 and TRBJ1-4, is EPEVTQTPSHQVTQMGQEVILRCVPISNHLYFYWYRQILGQKVEFLVSFYNNEISEKSEIFDDQFSVERPDGSNFTLKIRSTKLEDSAMYFCASIQTEFNEKLFFGSGTQLSVL.

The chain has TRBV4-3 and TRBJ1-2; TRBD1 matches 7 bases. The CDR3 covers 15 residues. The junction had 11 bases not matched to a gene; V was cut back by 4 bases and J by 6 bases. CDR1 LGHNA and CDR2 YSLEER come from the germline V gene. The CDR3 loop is CASSPGGGGVHGYTF. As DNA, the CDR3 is TGCGCCAGCAGCCCCGGAGGGGGCGGGGTGCATGGCTACACCTTC.

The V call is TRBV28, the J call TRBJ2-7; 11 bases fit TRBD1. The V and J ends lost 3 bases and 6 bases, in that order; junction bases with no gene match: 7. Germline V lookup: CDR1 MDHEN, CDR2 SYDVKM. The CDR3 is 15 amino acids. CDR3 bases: TGTGCCAGCAGTTTGCTACCGGGACAGGGGGGCGAGCAGTACTTC. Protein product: CASSLLPGQGGEQYF.

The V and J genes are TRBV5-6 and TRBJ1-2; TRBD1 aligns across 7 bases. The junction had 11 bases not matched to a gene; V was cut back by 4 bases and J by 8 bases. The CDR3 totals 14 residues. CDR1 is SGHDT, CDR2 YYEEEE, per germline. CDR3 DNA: TGTGCCAGCAGCCTTACAGGGGTTAGGGGCGGCTACACCTTC. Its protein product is CASSLTGVRGGYTF.

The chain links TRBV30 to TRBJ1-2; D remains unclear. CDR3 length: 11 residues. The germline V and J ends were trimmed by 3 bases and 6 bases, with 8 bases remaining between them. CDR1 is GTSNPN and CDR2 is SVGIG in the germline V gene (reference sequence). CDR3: CAWSPGNGYTF. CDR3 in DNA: TGTGCCTGGAGCCCGGGGAATGGCTACACCTTC.

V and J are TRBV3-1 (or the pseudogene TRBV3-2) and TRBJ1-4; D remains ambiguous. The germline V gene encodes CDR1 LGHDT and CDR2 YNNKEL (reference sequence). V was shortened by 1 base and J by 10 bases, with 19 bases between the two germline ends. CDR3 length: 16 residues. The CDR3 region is CASSQGGTGSGGKLFF. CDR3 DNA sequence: TGTGCCAGCAGCCAAGGCGGTACCGGGAGCGGAGGAAAACTGTTTTTT.

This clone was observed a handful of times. The CDR3 coding sequence is TGTGCCAGCAGCCAAGTTAGAGGGTATGGCTACACCTTC. Amino acid sequence: CASSQVRGYGYTF. This rearrangement joins TRBV3-1 (or the pseudogene TRBV3-2) to TRBJ1-2; no firm D call. Germline V lookup: CDR1 LGHDT, CDR2 YNNKEL (reference sequence). V was pared by 1 base and J by 5 bases, with 8 bases between. The CDR3 has 13 residues.

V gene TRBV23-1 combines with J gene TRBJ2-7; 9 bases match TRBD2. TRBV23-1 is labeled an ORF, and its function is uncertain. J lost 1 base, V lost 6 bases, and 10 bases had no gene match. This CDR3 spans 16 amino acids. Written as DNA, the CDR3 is TGCGCCAGCAGGCCCCCGGGGAGCGGGAGGTCCTACGAGCAGTACTTC. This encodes CASRPPGSGRSYEQYF.

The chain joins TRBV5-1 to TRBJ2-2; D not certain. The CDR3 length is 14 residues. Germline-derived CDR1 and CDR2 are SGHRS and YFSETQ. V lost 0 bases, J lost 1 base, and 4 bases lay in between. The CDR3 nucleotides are TGCGCCAGCAGCTTGGGACTGAACACCGGGGAGCTGTTTTTT. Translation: CASSLGLNTGELFF.

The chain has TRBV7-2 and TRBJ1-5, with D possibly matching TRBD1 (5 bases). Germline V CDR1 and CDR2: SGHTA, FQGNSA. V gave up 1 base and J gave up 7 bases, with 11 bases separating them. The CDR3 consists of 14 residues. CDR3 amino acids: CASSLEGREQPQHF. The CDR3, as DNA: TGTGCCAGCAGCTTAGAGGGGAGGGAACAGCCCCAGCATTTT.

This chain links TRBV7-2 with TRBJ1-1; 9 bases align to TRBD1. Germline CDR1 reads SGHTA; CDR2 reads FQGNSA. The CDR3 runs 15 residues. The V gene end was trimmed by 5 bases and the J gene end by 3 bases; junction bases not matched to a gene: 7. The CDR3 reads CASSNLRQGDTEAFF. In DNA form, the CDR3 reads TGTGCCAGCAGCAACCTTCGACAGGGGGACACTGAAGCTTTCTTT.

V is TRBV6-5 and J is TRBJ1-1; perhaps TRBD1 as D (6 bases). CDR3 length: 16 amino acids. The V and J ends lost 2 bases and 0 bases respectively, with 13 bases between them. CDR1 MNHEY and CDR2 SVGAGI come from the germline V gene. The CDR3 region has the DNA TGTGCCAGCAGTTACGGACAGAATCGCATGAACACTGAAGCTTTCTTT. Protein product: CASSYGQNRMNTEAFF.

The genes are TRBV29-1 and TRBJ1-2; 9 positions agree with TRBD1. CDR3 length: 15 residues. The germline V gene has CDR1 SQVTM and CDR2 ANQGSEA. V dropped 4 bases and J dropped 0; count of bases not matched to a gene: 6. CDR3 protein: CSVVPGQGTNYGYTF. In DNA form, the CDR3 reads TGCAGCGTTGTCCCGGGACAGGGAACTAACTATGGCTACACCTTC.

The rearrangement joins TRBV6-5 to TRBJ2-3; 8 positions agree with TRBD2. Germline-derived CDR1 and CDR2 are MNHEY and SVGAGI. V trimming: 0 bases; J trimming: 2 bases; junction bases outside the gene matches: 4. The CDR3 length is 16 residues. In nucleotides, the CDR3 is TGTGCCAGCAGTTACTCGATGCGGGGGGCCACAGATACGCAGTATTTT. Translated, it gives CASSYSMRGATDTQYF.

CDR3 amino acids: CASSIEASFNTEAFF. The CDR3 DNA follows: TGTGCCAGTAGTATCGAGGCCAGCTTTAACACTGAAGCTTTCTTT. The rearrangement joins TRBV19 to TRBJ1-1; D ambiguous. The germline V and J ends were trimmed by 3 bases and 2 bases, with 13 bases remaining between them. Germline loops: CDR1 LNHDA, CDR2 SQIVND (reference sequence). CDR3 length: 15 amino acids.

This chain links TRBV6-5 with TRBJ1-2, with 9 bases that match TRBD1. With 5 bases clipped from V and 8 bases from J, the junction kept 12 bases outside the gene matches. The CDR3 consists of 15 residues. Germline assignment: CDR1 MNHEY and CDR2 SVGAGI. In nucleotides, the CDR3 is TGTGCCAGCAGTCGCACTTCCGGGACAGGGTACGGCTACACCTTC. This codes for CASSRTSGTGYGYTF.

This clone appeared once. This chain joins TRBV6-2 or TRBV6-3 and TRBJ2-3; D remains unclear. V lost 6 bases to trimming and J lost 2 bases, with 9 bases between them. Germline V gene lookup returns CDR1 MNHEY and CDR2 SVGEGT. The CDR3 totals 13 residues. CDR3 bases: TGTGCCAGCAGCCAAAGCGACACAGATACGCAGTATTTT. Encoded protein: CASSQSDTDTQYF.

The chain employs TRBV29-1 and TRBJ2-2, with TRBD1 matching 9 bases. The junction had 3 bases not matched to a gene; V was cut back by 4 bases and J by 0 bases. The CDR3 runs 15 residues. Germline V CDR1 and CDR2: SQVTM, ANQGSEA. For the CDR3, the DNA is TGCAGCGTTGGGAGGACAGGGGCGAACACCGGGGAGCTGTTTTTT. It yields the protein CSVGRTGANTGELFF.

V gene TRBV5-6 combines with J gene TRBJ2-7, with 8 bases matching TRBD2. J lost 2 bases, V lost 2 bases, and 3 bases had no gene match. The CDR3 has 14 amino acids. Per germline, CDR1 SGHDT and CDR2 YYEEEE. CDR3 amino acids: CASSFGRGAYEQYF. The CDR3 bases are TGTGCCAGCAGCTTTGGGCGGGGGGCCTACGAGCAGTACTTC.

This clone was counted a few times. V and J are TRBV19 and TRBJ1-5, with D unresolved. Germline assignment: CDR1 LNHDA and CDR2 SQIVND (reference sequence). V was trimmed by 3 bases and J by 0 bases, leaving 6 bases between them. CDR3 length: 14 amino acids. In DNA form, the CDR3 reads TGTGCCAGTAGTATCCAGGTTAGCAATCAGCCCCAGCATTTT. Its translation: CASSIQVSNQPQHF.

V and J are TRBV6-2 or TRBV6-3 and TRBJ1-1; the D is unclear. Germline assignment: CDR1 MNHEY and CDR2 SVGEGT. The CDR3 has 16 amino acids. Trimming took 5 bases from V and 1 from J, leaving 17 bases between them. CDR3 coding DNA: TGTGCCAGCAGTCAAGTCTCGCGGGGAGAGAACACTGAAGCTTTCTTT. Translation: CASSQVSRGENTEAFF.